The entry below gives a single T cell receptor beta chain sequence along with its context. The J segment lost 2 bases and the V segment lost 4 bases, leaving 4 bases of the junction unmatched. This CDR3 has 15 residues. Germline V CDR1 and CDR2: LGHNA, YSLEER. Here immunoSEQ multiplex PCR was the method, and the copy in TCRdb shows in-frame clones only, minus some. Among over 55,000 clones listed, over 80% were seen once. These data come from a study of T cell changes during pregnancy in multiple sclerosis. The receptor was isolated from a female donor in good health, enrolled as a control in a pregnancy study. Source: CD8+ T cells from peripheral blood mononuclear cells, taken in the third trimester of pregnancy. The rearrangement links TRBV4-3 to TRBJ1-1; 10 positions agree with TRBD1. The CDR3: CASSLDRGLNTEAFF. CDR3 in DNA: TGCGCCAGCAGCCTAGACAGGGGGCTTAACACTGAAGCTTTCTTT.